The 17 T cell receptor beta chains below were found in one sample sequenced in a study of shared clonotypes between healthy human individuals. Generated by immunoSEQ multiplex PCR, the TCRdb table keeps only in-frame clones and is missing some. The table lists approximately 2,000,000 clones, 80% to 95% of them singletons. Terminally differentiated effector memory CD45RA+ cells were left out of the naive CD8 fraction, which was CD45RO-negative and positively selected for CCR7. Source material: naive CD8+ T cells from PBMCs. The receptor source for this set is a man between 18 and 35 years old in good health. Some clones in this sample may be carry-over from other donors' samples.

J is TRBJ1-5 and V is TRBV4-3; no definite D call. CDR3 length: 14 amino acids. Germline CDR1 and CDR2: LGHNA and YSLEER. Between the trimmed V and J ends, which lost 0 bases and 11 bases, there was a span of 14 bases. CDR3 amino acids: CASSQDRTAPSQHF. The CDR3 bases are TGCGCCAGCAGCCAAGACCGCACCGCTCCGTCCCAGCATTTT.

This sequence joins TRBV4-2 and TRBJ1-1, with unresolved D. Deletions cut 1 base from V and 8 bases from J, with 8 bases between. The germline V gene encodes CDR1 LGHNA and CDR2 YNFKEQ. The CDR3 is made up of 12 amino acids. For the CDR3, the DNA is TGTGCCAGCAGCCAAGGCCCTAGAGAAGCTTTCTTT. This encodes CASSQGPREAFF.

J is TRBJ1-2 and V is TRBV15; TRBD1 is a possible D gene (5 bases). Germline loops: CDR1 LNHNV, CDR2 YYDKDF (reference sequence). V was pared by 0 bases and J by 6 bases, with 17 bases between. There are 16 residues in the CDR3. The CDR3 reads CATSRDRTGAVHGYTF. In DNA form, the CDR3 reads TGTGCCACCAGCAGAGATCGAACCGGGGCGGTGCATGGCTACACCTTC.

The J gene is TRBJ2-3, the V gene TRBV9; D not resolved. V lost 7 bases and J lost 2, with 17 bases in between. The CDR3 consists of 15 residues. Per germline, CDR1 SGDLS and CDR2 YYNGEE. The CDR3 sequence is CASSANDVLTDTQYF. The CDR3 bases are TGTGCCAGCTCTGCCAACGACGTTCTCACAGATACGCAGTATTTT.

The gene calls are TRBV27 and TRBJ2-1; 9 bases align to TRBD2. The CDR3 is 16 amino acids. The germline V gene encodes CDR1 MNHEY and CDR2 SMNVEV (reference sequence). Trimming took 10 bases from V and 0 from J; bases not matched to a gene: 10. CDR3 bases: TGTGCCACCAAGTTGGCGGGGGGGAGCTCCTACAATGAGCAGTTCTTC. It specifies CATKLAGGSSYNEQFF.

This clone was detected once. The rearrangement links TRBV6-1 to TRBJ2-7; D ambiguous. Germline lookup yields CDR1 MNHNS and CDR2 SASEGT. The CDR3 is made up of 14 amino acids. V was clipped by 2 bases and J by 2 bases, with 10 bases between them. The CDR3 nucleotides are TGTGCCAGCAGTGAAACAAGTTCCACCTACGAGCAGTACTTC. Its protein is CASSETSSTYEQYF.

V is TRBV5-6 and J is TRBJ1-1; no clear D gene. In germline, CDR1 is SGHDT, CDR2 YYEEEE. V shed 0 bases and J shed 6 bases, with 6 bases lying between them. The CDR3 covers 12 residues. Written as DNA, the CDR3 is TGTGCCAGCAGCTTGGGAGAACCTGAAGCTTTCTTT. Translated: CASSLGEPEAFF.

The chain has TRBV7-6 and TRBJ2-3; no clear D. There are 13 residues in the CDR3. CDR1 and CDR2 (germline): SGHVS, FNYEAQ. Deletions cut 2 bases from V and 1 base from J, with 4 bases between. The CDR3 here is CASSLLGTDTQYF. In nucleotides, the CDR3 is TGTGCCAGCAGCTTACTGGGCACAGATACGCAGTATTTT.

V usage is TRBV18 and J usage is TRBJ2-1; no firm D call. Germline V lookup: CDR1 KGHSH, CDR2 LQKENI. The CDR3 is made up of 15 amino acids. Trimming left V 2 bases short and J 2 bases short, with 10 bases between. The CDR3 region has the DNA TGTGCCAGCTCACCAACCAAGGGTGCCTACAATGAGCAGTTCTTC. It codes for CASSPTKGAYNEQFF.

The count of this clone is one. This rearrangement joins TRBV18 to TRBJ2-7; the D gene is possibly TRBD2 (5 bases). Germline CDR1 is KGHSH and CDR2 is LQKENI. The V end was cut by 3 bases, the J end by 6 bases, with 9 bases between. The CDR3 extends over 12 amino acids. The CDR3 protein is CASSPPRVEQYF. In nucleotides, the CDR3 is TGTGCCAGCTCACCGCCGAGGGTCGAGCAGTACTTC.

The sample holds one count of this clone. This CDR3 is also generated by other DNA sequences in the sample. The chain carries TRBV2 and TRBJ2-3, with 12 bases lining up with TRBD2. V lost 6 bases to trimming and J lost 3 bases; unmatched junction nucleotides: 1. The CDR3 has 14 amino acids. The germline V gene has CDR1 SNHLY and CDR2 FYNNEI. The CDR3 loop is CASRGLAGTDTQYF. In nucleotides, the CDR3 is TGTGCCAGCAGGGGACTAGCGGGTACAGATACGCAGTATTTT. The full variable domain, in which reference TRBV2 and TRBJ2-3 provide the parts outside the CDR3, is EPEVTQTPSHQVTQMGQEVILRCVPISNHLYFYWYRQILGQKVEFLVSFYNNEISEKSEIFDDQFSVERPDGSNFTLKIRSTKLEDSAMYFCASRGLAGTDTQYFGPGTRLTVL.

CDR3 bases: TGTGCCAGTAGTACCCCAGCGGGCCTAAACAATGAGCAGTTCTTC. Protein sequence: CASSTPAGLNNEQFF. V and J are TRBV19 and TRBJ2-1; D possibly corresponds to TRBD2 (6 bases). V lost 4 bases and J 5 bases, leaving 15 bases between the germline ends. Germline values: CDR1 LNHDA, CDR2 SQIVND (reference sequence). The CDR3 extends over 15 amino acids.

The V and J genes are TRBV7-2 and TRBJ2-2, with no clear D. V was clipped by 4 bases and J by 5 bases, with 2 bases between them. The CDR3 spans 11 residues. Germline V gene lookup returns CDR1 SGHTA and CDR2 FQGNSA. CDR3 DNA sequence: TGTGCCAGCAGCTCGACCGGGGAGCTGTTTTTT. The encoded protein is CASSSTGELFF.

J is TRBJ2-7 and V is TRBV7-2, with 7 bases matching TRBD2. J was trimmed by 6 bases and V by 5 bases; bases with no gene match: 10. From germline, CDR1 is SGHTA and CDR2 FQGNSA. This CDR3 has 14 residues. The DNA for the CDR3 is TGTGCCAGCAGCCCCGGCGGGAGAAGTGGCGAGCAGTACTTC. It translates to CASSPGGRSGEQYF.

CDR3 amino acids: CASSRAGGHNEQFF. The DNA of the CDR3 is TGTGCCAGCTCCAGAGCGGGAGGCCACAATGAGCAGTTCTTC. The chain recombines TRBV6-1 with TRBJ2-1; 9 nucleotides line up with TRBD2. This CDR3 region has 14 residues. The germline V gene encodes CDR1 MNHNS and CDR2 SASEGT. With V trimmed by 8 bases and J by 5 bases, 7 bases remained unmatched.

The chain joins TRBV27 to TRBJ1-4; D unresolved. This CDR3 region has 15 residues. The germline V gene encodes CDR1 MNHEY and CDR2 SMNVEV (reference sequence). Trimming took 7 bases from V and 2 from J, leaving 14 bases between them. The CDR3 loop reads CASKLLGYTNEKLFF. For the CDR3, the DNA is TGTGCCAGCAAGTTATTAGGGTACACTAATGAAAAACTGTTTTTT.

About this clone: Other nucleotide sequences in the sample specify the same CDR3. This chain joins TRBV28 and TRBJ2-7, with no clear D. V was cut by 6 bases and J by 6 bases, with 9 bases left in between. The CDR3 sequence is 11 residues long. Looked up from germline, CDR1 is MDHEN and CDR2 is SYDVKM. CDR3 DNA sequence: TGTGCCAGCAGCAGACCCCCCGAGCAGTACTTC. This sequence encodes CASSRPPEQYF.